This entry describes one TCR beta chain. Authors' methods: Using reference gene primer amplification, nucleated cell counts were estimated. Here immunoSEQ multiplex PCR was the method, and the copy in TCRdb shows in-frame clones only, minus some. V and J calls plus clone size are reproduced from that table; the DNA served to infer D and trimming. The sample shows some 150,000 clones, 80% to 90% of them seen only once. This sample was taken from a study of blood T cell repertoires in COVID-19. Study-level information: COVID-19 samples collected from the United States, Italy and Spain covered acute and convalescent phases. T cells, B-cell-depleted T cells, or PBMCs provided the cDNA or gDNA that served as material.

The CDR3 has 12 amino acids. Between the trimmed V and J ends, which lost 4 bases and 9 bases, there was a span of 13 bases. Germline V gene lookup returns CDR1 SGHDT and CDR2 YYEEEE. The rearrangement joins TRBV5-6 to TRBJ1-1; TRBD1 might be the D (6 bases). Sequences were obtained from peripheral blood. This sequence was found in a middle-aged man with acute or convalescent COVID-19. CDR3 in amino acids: CASSAHRVQAFF. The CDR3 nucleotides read TGTGCCAGCAGCGCCCACAGGGTGCAAGCTTTCTTT.